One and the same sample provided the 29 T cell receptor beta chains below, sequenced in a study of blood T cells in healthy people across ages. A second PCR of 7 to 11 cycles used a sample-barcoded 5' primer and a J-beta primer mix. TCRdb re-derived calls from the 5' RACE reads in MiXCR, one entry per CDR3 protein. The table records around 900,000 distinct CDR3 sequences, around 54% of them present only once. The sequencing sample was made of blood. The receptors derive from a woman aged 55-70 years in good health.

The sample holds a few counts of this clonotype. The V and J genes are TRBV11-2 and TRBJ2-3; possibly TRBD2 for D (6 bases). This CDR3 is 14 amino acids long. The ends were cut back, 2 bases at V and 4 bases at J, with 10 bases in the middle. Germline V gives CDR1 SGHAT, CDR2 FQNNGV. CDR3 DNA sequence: TGTGCCAGCAGCTTACTGGGGGGAGCAGATACGCAGTATTTT. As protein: CASSLLGGADTQYF.

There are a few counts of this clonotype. For the CDR3, the DNA is TGTGCCAGCAGTTCCAACGTTTGGGGCGAGCAGTACTTC. Translating gives CASSSNVWGEQYF. The V gene is TRBV27, the J gene TRBJ2-7; D gene uncertain. The CDR3 is 13 residues long. Germline CDR1 is MNHEY and CDR2 is SMNVEV (reference sequence). V dropped 4 bases and J dropped 6 bases, with 13 bases sitting between them.

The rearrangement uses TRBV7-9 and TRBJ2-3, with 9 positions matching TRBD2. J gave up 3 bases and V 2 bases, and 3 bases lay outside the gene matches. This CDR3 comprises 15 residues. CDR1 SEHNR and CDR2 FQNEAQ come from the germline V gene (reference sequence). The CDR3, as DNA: TGTGCCAGCAGCTTACGGCGGGAGGGAACAGATACGCAGTATTTT. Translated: CASSLRREGTDTQYF.

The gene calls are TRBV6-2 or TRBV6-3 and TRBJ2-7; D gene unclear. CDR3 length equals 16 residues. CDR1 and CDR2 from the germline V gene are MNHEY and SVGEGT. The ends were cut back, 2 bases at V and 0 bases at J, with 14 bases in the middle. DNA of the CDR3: TGTGCCAGCAGTTACACCCGAGGTGGAAGCTCCTACGAGCAGTACTTC. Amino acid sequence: CASSYTRGGSSYEQYF.

CDR3 amino acids: CASSSLVGGVRETQYF. The DNA for the CDR3 is TGTGCCAGCAGCTCCCTAGTGGGAGGTGTACGAGAGACCCAGTACTTC. The chain uses TRBV7-2 and TRBJ2-5, with a tentative D call TRBD2 (6 bases). Germline V gene lookup returns CDR1 SGHTA and CDR2 FQGNSA. The CDR3 extends over 16 amino acids. The V end was cut by 4 bases, the J end by 4 bases, with 19 bases between.

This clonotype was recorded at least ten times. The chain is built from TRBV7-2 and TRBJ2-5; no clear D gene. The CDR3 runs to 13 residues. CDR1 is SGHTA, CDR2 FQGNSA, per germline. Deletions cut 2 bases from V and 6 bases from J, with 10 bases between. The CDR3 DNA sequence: TGTGCCAGCAGCTTACAACCGGTAAAGACCCAGTACTTC. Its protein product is CASSLQPVKTQYF.

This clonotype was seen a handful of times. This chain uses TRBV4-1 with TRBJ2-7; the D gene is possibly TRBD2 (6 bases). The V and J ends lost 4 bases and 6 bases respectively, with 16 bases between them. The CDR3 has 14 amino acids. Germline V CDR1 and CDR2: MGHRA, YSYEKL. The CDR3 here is CASSLTSWRGEQYF. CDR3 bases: TGCGCCAGCAGCCTGACTTCTTGGCGGGGCGAGCAGTACTTC.

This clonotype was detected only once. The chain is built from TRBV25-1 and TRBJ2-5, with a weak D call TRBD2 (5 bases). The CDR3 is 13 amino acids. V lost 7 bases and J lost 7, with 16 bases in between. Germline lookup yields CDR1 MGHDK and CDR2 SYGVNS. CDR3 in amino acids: CASNFPLRGTQYF. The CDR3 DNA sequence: TGTGCCAGCAACTTTCCCCTCCGGGGGACCCAGTACTTC. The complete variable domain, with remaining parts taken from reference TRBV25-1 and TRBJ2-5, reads EADIYQTPRYLVIGTGKKITLECSQTMGHDKMYWYQQDPGMELHLIHYSYGVNSTEKGDLSSESTVSRIRTEHFPLTLESARPSHTSQYLCASNFPLRGTQYFGPGTRLLVL.

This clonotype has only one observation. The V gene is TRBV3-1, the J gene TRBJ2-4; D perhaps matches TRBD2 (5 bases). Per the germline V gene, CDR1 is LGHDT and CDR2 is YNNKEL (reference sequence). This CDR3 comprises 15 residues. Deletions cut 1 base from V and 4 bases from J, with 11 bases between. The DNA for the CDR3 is TGTGCCAGCAGCCAAGTTTTACTAGATAAAAACATTCAGTACTTC. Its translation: CASSQVLLDKNIQYF.

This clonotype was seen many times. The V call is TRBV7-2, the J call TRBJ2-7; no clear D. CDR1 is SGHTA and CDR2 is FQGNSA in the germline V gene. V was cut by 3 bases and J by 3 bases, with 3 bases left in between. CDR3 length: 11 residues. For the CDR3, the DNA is TGTGCCAGCAGCTTCCACTACGAGCAGTACTTC. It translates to CASSFHYEQYF.

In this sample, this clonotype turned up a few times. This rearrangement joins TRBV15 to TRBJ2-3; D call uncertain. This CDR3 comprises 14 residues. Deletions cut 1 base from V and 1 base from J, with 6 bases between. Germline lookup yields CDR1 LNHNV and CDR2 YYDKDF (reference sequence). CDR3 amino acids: CATSRVTGTDTQYF. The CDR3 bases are TGTGCCACCAGCAGAGTGACGGGCACAGATACGCAGTATTTT. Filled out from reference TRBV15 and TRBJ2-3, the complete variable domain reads DAMVIQNPRYQVTQFGKPVTLSCSQTLNHNVMYWYQQKSSQAPKLLFHYYDKDFNNEADTPDNFQSRRPNTSFCFLDIRSPGLGDTAMYLCATSRVTGTDTQYFGPGTRLTVL.

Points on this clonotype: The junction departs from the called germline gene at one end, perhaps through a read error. The CDR3 DNA follows: TGCGCCCGCAGGACTCGATGGGAGCAGTACTTC. Its protein is CARRTRWEQYF. The chain employs TRBV5-1 and TRBJ2-7; tentatively, D is TRBD2 (5 bases). The CDR3 has 11 amino acids. Germline V gene lookup returns CDR1 SGHRS and CDR2 YFSETQ.

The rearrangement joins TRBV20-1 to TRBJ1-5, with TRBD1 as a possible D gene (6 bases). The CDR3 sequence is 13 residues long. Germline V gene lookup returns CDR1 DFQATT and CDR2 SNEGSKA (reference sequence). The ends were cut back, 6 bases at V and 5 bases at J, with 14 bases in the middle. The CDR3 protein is CSAEGGPDQPQHF. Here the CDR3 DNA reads TGCAGTGCGGAGGGGGGCCCAGATCAGCCCCAGCATTTT.

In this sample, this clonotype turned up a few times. CDR3 loop: CASSPTGTSSYEQYF. For the CDR3, the DNA is TGTGCCAGCAGCCCAACCGGGACTAGTTCCTACGAGCAGTACTTC. The V gene is TRBV11-2, the J gene TRBJ2-7; TRBD2 matches 8 bases. V shed 5 bases and J 1 base; nucleotides not matched to a gene: 7. Looked up from germline, CDR1 is SGHAT and CDR2 is FQNNGV. The CDR3 contains 15 residues. The variable domain in full, completed from reference TRBV11-2 and TRBJ2-7, reads EAGVAQSPRYKIIEKRQSVAFWCNPISGHATLYWYQQILGQGPKLLIQFQNNGVVDDSQLPKDRFSAERLKGVDSTLKIQPAKLEDSAVYLCASSPTGTSSYEQYFGPGTRLTVT.

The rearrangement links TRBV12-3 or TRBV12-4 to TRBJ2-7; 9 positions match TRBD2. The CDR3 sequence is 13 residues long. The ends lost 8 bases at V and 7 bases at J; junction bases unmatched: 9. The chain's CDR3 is CASQAGGWNEQYF. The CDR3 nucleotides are TGTGCCAGCCAGGCGGGAGGGTGGAATGAGCAGTACTTC.

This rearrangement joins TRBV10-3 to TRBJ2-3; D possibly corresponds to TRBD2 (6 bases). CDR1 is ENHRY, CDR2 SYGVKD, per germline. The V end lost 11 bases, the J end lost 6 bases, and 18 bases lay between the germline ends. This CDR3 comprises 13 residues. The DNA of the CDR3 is TGTGCCTCCCGGAGGGAGGTTGCGGATACGCAGTATTTT. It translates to CASRREVADTQYF.

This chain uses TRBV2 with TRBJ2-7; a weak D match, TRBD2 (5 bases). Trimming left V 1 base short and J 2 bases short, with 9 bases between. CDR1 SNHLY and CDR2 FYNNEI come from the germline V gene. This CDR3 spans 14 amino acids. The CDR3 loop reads CASSEVEGPYEQYF. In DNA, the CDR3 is TGTGCCAGCAGTGAAGTAGAGGGCCCCTACGAGCAGTACTTC.

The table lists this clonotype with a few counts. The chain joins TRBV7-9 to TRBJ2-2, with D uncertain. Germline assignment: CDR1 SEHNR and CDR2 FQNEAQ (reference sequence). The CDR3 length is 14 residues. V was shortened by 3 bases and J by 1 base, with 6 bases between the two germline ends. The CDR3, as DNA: TGTGCCAGCAGCTTGGTCTTGAACACCGGGGAGCTGTTTTTT. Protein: CASSLVLNTGELFF. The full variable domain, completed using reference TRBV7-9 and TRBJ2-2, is DTGVSQNPRHKITKRGQNVTFRCDPISEHNRLYWYRQTLGQGPEFLTYFQNEAQLEKSRLLSDRFSAERPKGSFSTLEIQRTEQGDSAMYLCASSLVLNTGELFFGEGSRLTVL.

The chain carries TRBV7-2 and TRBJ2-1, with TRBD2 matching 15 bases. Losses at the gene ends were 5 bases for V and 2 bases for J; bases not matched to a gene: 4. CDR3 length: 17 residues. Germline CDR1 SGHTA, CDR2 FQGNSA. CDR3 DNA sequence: TGTGCCAGCAGCCCAGGACTAGCGGGAGGGGCCTACAATGAGCAGTTCTTC. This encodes CASSPGLAGGAYNEQFF.

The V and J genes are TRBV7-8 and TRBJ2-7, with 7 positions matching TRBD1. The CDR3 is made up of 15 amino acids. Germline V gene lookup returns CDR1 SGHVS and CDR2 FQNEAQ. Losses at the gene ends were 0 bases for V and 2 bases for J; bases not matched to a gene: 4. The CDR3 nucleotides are TGTGCCAGCAGCTTAGCGACAGGGAGTACCTACGAGCAGTACTTC. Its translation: CASSLATGSTYEQYF.

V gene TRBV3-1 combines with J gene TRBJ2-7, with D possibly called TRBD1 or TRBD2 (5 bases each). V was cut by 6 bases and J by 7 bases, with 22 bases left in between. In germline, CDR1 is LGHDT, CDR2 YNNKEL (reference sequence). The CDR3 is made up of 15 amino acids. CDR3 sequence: CASRRNTGTYNEQYF. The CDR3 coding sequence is TGTGCCAGCAGAAGGAATACGGGGACCTACAATGAGCAGTACTTC.

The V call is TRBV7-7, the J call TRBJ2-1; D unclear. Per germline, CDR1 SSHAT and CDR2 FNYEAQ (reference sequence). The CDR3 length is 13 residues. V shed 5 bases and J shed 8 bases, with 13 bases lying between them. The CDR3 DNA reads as TGTGCCAGCAGCCCCACCGCAGTCGATGAGCAGTTCTTC. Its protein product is CASSPTAVDEQFF.

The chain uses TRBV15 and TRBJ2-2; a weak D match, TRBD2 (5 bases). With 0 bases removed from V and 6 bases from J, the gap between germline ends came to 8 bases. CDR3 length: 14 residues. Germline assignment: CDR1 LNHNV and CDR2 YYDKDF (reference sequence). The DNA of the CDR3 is TGTGCCACCAGCAGAGATTTAGCGCCCGGGGAGCTGTTTTTT. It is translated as CATSRDLAPGELFF.

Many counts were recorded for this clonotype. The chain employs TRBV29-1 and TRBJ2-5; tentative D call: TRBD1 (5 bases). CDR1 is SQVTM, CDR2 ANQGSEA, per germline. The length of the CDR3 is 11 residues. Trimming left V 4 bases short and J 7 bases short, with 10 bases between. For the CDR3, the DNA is TGCAGCGTTGCCAGGGAAGGGACCCAGTACTTC. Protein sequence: CSVAREGTQYF.

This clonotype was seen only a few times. The CDR3 is CSVVGGNHEQFF. In DNA form, the CDR3 reads TGCAGCGTTGTGGGAGGGAATCATGAGCAGTTCTTC. The chain links TRBV29-1 to TRBJ2-1; 7 bases fit TRBD2. Germline V CDR1 and CDR2: SQVTM, ANQGSEA. The CDR3 loop spans 12 amino acids. Trimming at V came to 4 bases and at J to 8 bases, leaving 5 bases not matched to a gene.

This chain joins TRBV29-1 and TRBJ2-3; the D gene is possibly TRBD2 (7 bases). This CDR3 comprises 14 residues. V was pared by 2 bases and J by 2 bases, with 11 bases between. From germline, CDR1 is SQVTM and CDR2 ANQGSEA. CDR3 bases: TGCAGCGTTGAAATAGGGGGGGCCACAGATACGCAGTATTTT. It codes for CSVEIGGATDTQYF.

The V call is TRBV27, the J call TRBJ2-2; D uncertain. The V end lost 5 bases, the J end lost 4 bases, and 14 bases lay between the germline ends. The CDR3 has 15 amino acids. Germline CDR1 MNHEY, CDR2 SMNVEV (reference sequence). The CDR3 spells CASSLVVESTGELFF. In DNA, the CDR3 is TGTGCCAGCAGTCTTGTGGTGGAGAGCACCGGGGAGCTGTTTTTT.

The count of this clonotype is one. CDR3 residues: CASSGPRRLAYEQYF. The CDR3 DNA is TGTGCCAGCAGTGGGCCGAGAAGGCTCGCCTACGAGCAGTACTTC. The chain links TRBV6-1 to TRBJ2-7; D ambiguous. The germline V gene has CDR1 MNHNS and CDR2 SASEGT. This CDR3 has 15 residues. Deletions cut 4 bases from V and 2 bases from J, with 15 bases between.

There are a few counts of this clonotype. CDR3 sequence reads: CSARDYPSTAEQYF. The CDR3 DNA sequence: TGCAGTGCTAGAGATTATCCTAGTACAGCCGAGCAGTACTTC. The chain joins TRBV20-1 to TRBJ2-7; unclear D gene. V dropped 0 bases and J dropped 6 bases, with 15 bases sitting between them. CDR1 and CDR2 from the germline V gene are DFQATT and SNEGSKA (reference sequence). The CDR3 covers 14 residues.